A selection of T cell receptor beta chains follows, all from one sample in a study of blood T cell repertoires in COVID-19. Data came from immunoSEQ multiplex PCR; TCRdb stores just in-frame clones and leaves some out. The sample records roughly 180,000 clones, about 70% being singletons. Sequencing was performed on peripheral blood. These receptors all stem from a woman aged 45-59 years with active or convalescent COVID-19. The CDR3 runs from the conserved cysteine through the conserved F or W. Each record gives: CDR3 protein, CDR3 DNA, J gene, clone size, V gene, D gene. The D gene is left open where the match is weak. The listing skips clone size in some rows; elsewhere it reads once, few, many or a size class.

CASSLPKRGGSYNEQFF,TGTGCCAGCAGCTTACCGAAGCGGGGAGGCTCCTACAATGAGCAGTTCTTC,TRBJ2-1,few,TRBV5-6,TRBD2
CATSRTGFTEAFF,TGTGCCACCAGCAGGACGGGGTTCACTGAAGCTTTCTTT,TRBJ1-1,NA,TRBV15,NA
CASSLLSQGYEQYF,TGTGCCAGCAGCCTCCTTTCACAGGGCTACGAGCAGTACTTC,TRBJ2-7,few,TRBV3-1/TRBV3-2,NA
CASSDPTGIVGYTF,TGTGCCAGCTCGGACCCGACAGGGATAGTTGGCTACACCTTC,TRBJ1-2,NA,TRBV18,TRBD1
CAISRTGANYGYTF,TGTGCCATCAGTCGGACAGGAGCTAACTATGGCTACACCTTC,TRBJ1-2,once,TRBV10-3,TRBD1
CASSKERRQGTGNTIYF,TGTGCCAGCAGCAAAGAGAGGCGGCAGGGAACAGGAAACACCATATATTTT,TRBJ1-3,NA,TRBV21-1,NA
CASSYFGQGRQPQHF,TGTGCCAGCAGTTACTTCGGTCAGGGGCGTCAGCCCCAGCATTTT,TRBJ1-5,NA,TRBV6-6,NA
CATSDFLGGEGTDTQYF,TGTGCCACCAGTGATTTCCTCGGGGGTGAGGGCACAGATACGCAGTATTTT,TRBJ2-3,once,TRBV24-1,NA
CASSTQSGTGTDTQYF,TGTGCCAGTAGTACCCAATCCGGGACAGGCACAGATACGCAGTATTTT,TRBJ2-3,NA,TRBV19,TRBD1
CAWMADGTYGYTF,TGTGCCTGGATGGCGGACGGGACATATGGCTACACCTTC,TRBJ1-2,NA,TRBV30,NA
CASGSIAGGSTGELFF,TGTGCTAGTGGTTCAATAGCGGGGGGATCGACCGGGGAGCTGTTTTTT,TRBJ2-2,few,TRBV12-5,TRBD2
CASSQDVRGGNGYTQYF,TGTGCCAGCAGCCAAGATGTACGCGGGGGCAACGGGTATACGCAGTATTTT,TRBJ2-3,NA,TRBV4-2,NA
CASSPSGTINTGELFF,TGTGCCAGCAGCCCCTCCGGGACTATAAACACCGGGGAGCTGTTTTTT,TRBJ2-2,NA,TRBV9,TRBD2
CASSPQEAGGPYEQYF,TGTGCCAGCAGCCCCCAGGAAGCGGGAGGGCCTTACGAGCAGTACTTC,TRBJ2-7,NA,TRBV7-6,TRBD2
CASSVDRVPGNTIYF,TGTGCCAGTAGTGTCGACAGGGTGCCTGGAAACACCATATATTTT,TRBJ1-3,once,TRBV19,TRBD1
CASSAQSQGAWTEAFF,TGTGCCAGCTCAGCACAATCACAGGGGGCATGGACTGAAGCTTTCTTT,TRBJ1-1,NA,TRBV18,TRBD1
CATSDSAGAGGNEQYF,TGTGCCACCAGTGATTCCGCCGGAGCAGGGGGTAACGAGCAGTACTTC,TRBJ2-7,NA,TRBV24-1,TRBD1
CASSGNQAAQETQYF,TGTGCCAGCAGTGGAAACCAGGCCGCCCAAGAGACCCAGTACTTC,TRBJ2-5,NA,TRBV2,NA
CSVGGADTQYF,TGCAGCGTTGGGGGGGCAGATACGCAGTATTTT,TRBJ2-3,NA,TRBV29-1,NA
CASHKSSPMTYEQYF,TGTGCCAGCCACAAATCCTCACCAATGACCTACGAGCAGTACTTC,TRBJ2-7,NA,TRBV6-4,NA
CASSLALAGPNYGYTF,TGTGCCAGCAGCTTAGCGCTGGCAGGCCCGAACTATGGCTACACCTTC,TRBJ1-2,NA,TRBV7-8,NA
CASSLNFHEQFF,TGTGCCAGCAGCCTGAACTTCCATGAGCAGTTCTTC,TRBJ2-1,NA,TRBV7-9,NA
CAWSVEDRAFYEQYF,TGTGCCTGGAGTGTGGAGGACAGGGCCTTCTACGAGCAGTACTTC,TRBJ2-7,NA,TRBV30,TRBD1
CASSDGTSGGWSQDTQYF,TGTGCCAGCAGCGATGGGACTAGCGGGGGGTGGTCACAAGATACGCAGTATTTT,TRBJ2-3,NA,TRBV7-9,TRBD2
CASSPGTSGGAKTQYF,TGTGCCAGCAGCCCCGGGACTAGCGGGGGGGCGAAGACCCAGTACTTC,TRBJ2-5,NA,TRBV9,TRBD2
CASSNPGQGEETQYF,TGTGCCAGCAGCAACCCGGGACAGGGCGAAGAGACCCAGTACTTC,TRBJ2-5,NA,TRBV28,TRBD1
CASSRLAGASGEQYF,TGCGCCAGCAGCCGACTAGCGGGGGCCTCTGGAGAGCAGTACTTC,TRBJ2-7,NA,TRBV5-1,TRBD2
CASSELGTSGGWETQYF,TGTGCCAGCAGTGAGCTGGGGACTAGCGGGGGTTGGGAGACCCAGTACTTC,TRBJ2-5,NA,TRBV6-1,TRBD2
CASSVLVMAYEQYF,TGTGCCAGCAGTGTACTAGTTATGGCTTACGAGCAGTACTTC,TRBJ2-7,NA,TRBV28,NA
CASSEAFRGADTQYF,TGTGCCAGCAGTGAAGCGTTCCGGGGGGCAGATACGCAGTATTTT,TRBJ2-3,few,TRBV6-1,TRBD2
CASSQDPLPNTEAFF,TGCGCCAGCAGCCAAGATCCTCTCCCGAACACTGAAGCTTTCTTT,TRBJ1-1,NA,TRBV4-3,NA
CASSGGANTEAFF,TGCGCCAGCAGCGGAGGGGCGAACACTGAAGCTTTCTTT,TRBJ1-1,NA,TRBV4-3,NA
CASSPGGGNQPQHF,TGTGCCAGCAGCCCGGGGGGAGGCAATCAGCCCCAGCATTTT,TRBJ1-5,once,TRBV9,NA
CASSLGAGGMDEQYF,TGTGCCAGCAGCTTGGGGGCGGGTGGTATGGACGAGCAGTACTTC,TRBJ2-7,NA,TRBV5-5,NA
CAWRRGRGYTF,TGTGCCTGGAGGAGGGGGCGTGGCTACACCTTC,TRBJ1-2,NA,TRBV30,TRBD1
CASSRVGTDLETQYF,TGTGCCAGCAGCCGGGTAGGGACTGATCTGGAGACCCAGTACTTC,TRBJ2-5,few,TRBV7-9,NA
CASSYLRDSNEQYF,TGTGCCAGCAGTTACCTCAGGGATAGCAACGAGCAGTACTTC,TRBJ2-7,NA,TRBV6-5,NA
CSVRESYNSPLHF,TGCAGCGTCCGGGAGTCCTATAATTCACCCCTCCACTTT,TRBJ1-6,once,TRBV29-1,NA
CASSHGTGYCRWVCEQYF,TGCGCCAGCAGCCATGGGACAGGGTATTGCAGGTGGGTTTGCGAGCAGTACTTC,TRBJ2-7,NA,TRBV4-3,TRBD1
CAWSVPGEETQYF,TGTGCCTGGAGTGTACCGGGGGAAGAGACCCAGTACTTC,TRBJ2-5,NA,TRBV30,NA
CASSFGQGRYSNQPQHF,TGTGCCAGCAGCTTCGGCCAGGGGCGATATAGCAATCAGCCCCAGCATTTT,TRBJ1-5,NA,TRBV7-8,NA